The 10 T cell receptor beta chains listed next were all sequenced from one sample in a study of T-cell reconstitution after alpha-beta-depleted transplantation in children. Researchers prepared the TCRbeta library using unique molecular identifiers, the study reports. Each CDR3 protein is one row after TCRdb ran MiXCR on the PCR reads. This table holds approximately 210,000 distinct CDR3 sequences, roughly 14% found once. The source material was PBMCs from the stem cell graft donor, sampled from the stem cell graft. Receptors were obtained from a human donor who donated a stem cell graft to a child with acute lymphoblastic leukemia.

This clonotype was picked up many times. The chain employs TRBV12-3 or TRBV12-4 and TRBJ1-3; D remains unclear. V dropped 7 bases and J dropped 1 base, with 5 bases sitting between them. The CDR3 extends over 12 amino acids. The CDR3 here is CASTFSGNTIYF. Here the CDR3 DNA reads TGTGCCAGCACGTTTTCTGGAAACACCATATATTTT.

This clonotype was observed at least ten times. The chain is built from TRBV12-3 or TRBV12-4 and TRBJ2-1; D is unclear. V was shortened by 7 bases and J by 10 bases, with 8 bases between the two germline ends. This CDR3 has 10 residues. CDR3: CASNLGEQFF. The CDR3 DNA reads TGTGCCAGCAATCTTGGGGAGCAGTTCTTC.

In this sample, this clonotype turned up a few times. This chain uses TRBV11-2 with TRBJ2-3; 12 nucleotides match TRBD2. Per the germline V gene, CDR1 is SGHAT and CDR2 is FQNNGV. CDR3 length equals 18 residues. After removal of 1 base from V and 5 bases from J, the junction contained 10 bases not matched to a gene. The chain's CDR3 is CASSLVLSRGLAGDTQYF. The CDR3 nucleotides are TGTGCCAGCAGCTTAGTCCTCTCAAGGGGACTAGCGGGAGATACGCAGTATTTT.

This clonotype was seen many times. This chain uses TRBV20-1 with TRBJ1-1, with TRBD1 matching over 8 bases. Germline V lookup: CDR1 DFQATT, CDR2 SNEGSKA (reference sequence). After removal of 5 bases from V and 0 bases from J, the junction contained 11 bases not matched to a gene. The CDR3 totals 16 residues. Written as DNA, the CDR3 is TGCAGTGCTGCGACGAACGGACAGGGATTGAACACTGAAGCTTTCTTT. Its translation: CSAATNGQGLNTEAFF.

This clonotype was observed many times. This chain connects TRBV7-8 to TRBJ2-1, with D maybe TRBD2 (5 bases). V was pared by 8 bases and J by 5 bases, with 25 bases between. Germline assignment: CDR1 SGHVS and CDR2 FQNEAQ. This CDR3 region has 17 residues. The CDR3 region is CASGPLRGGNGDNEQFF. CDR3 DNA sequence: TGTGCCAGCGGGCCTTTACGAGGAGGAAATGGGGACAATGAGCAGTTCTTC.

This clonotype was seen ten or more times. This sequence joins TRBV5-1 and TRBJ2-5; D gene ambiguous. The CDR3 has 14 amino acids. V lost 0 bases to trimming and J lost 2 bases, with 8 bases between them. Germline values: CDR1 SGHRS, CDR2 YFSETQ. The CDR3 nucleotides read TGCGCCAGCAGCTTGGCCCGAGCTCAAGAGACCCAGTACTTC. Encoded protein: CASSLARAQETQYF.

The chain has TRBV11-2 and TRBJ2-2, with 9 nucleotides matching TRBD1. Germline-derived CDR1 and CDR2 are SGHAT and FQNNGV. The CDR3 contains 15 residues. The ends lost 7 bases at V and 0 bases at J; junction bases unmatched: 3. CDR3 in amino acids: CASTRDRANTGELFF. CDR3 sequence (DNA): TGTGCCAGCACGCGGGACAGGGCGAACACCGGGGAGCTGTTTTTT.

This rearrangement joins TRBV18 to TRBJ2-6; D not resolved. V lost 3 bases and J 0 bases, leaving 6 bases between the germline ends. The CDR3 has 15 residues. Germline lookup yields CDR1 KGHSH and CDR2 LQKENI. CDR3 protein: CASSPLDSGANVLTF. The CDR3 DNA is TGTGCCAGCTCACCCCTGGACTCTGGGGCCAACGTCCTGACTTTC.

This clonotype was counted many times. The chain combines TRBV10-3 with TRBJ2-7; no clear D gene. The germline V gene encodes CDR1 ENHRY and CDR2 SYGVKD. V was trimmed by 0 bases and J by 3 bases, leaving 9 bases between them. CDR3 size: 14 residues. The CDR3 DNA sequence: TGTGCCATCAGTGAGTCCCGCGGAAACTACGAGCAGTACTTC. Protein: CAISESRGNYEQYF.

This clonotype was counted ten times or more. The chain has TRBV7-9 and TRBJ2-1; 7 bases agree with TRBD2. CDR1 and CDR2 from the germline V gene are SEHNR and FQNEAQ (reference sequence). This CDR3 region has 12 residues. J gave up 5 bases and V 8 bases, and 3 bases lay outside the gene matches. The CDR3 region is CASGTTDNEQFF. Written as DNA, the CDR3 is TGTGCCAGCGGGACTACCGACAATGAGCAGTTCTTC.